The next 12 T cell receptor beta chains were all read from a single sample in a study of blood T cells in healthy people across ages. A second PCR of roughly 7 to 11 cycles used a sample-barcoded 5' primer and a J-beta primer mix. In TCRdb, the 5' RACE reads were re-called with MiXCR into one record per CDR3 protein. The top ten hold 20% to 30% of the sample, which has hundreds of thousands of distinct CDR3 sequences, roughly three fifths seen once. Sample: blood. These receptors were collected from a man aged 35-49 years in good health.

This clonotype showed up just once. The CDR3 DNA reads as TGTGCCAGCAGCCAAGATAGCGGGACAGGGGACAATGAGCAGTACTTC. Its translation: CASSQDSGTGDNEQYF. V and J are TRBV4-2 and TRBJ2-5; TRBD1 matches at 10 bases. Trimming removed 0 bases from V and 11 bases from J; junction bases left unmatched: 12. The germline V gene encodes CDR1 LGHNA and CDR2 YNFKEQ. The CDR3 extends over 16 amino acids.

The chain employs TRBV4-2 and TRBJ2-2; 9 bases match TRBD1. The germline gives CDR1 LGHNA, CDR2 YNFKEQ. The CDR3 totals 15 residues. V lost 3 bases to trimming and J lost 3 bases; unmatched junction nucleotides: 2. The CDR3 DNA sequence: TGTGCCAGCAGCCACTGGACAGGGGACACCGGGGAGCTGTTTTTT. Its translation: CASSHWTGDTGELFF.

The chain carries TRBV3-1 and TRBJ1-2; D is possibly TRBD1 (6 bases). Germline V gene sequence: CDR1 LGHDT, CDR2 YNNKEL (reference sequence). V was shortened by 2 bases and J by 3 bases, with 10 bases between the two germline ends. The CDR3 is made up of 14 amino acids. The CDR3 spells CASSQSGDHYGYTF. The CDR3 nucleotides read TGTGCCAGCAGCCAATCAGGGGATCACTATGGCTACACCTTC.

This chain joins TRBV5-5 and TRBJ2-3; D ambiguous. V lost 3 bases to trimming and J lost 5 bases, with 13 bases between them. The germline gives CDR1 SGHKS, CDR2 YYEKEE (reference sequence). The CDR3 has 14 residues. Here the CDR3 reads CASSSEYLIDTQYF. The DNA for the CDR3 is TGTGCCAGCAGCTCGGAATACCTCATAGATACGCAGTATTTT.

The chain couples TRBV3-1 to TRBJ2-3, with 12 bases lining up with TRBD2. CDR3 length: 14 amino acids. V shed 1 base and J 7 bases; nucleotides not matched to a gene: 0. The germline CDR1 and CDR2 sequences are LGHDT and YNNKEL (reference sequence). The CDR3 sequence: CASSQGTSGNTQYF. CDR3 DNA sequence: TGTGCCAGCAGCCAAGGGACTAGCGGGAATACGCAGTATTTT.

V is TRBV14 and J is TRBJ2-7; weak D call: TRBD1 (5 bases). V was clipped by 6 bases and J by 0 bases, with 9 bases between them. The germline V gene encodes CDR1 SGHDN and CDR2 FVKESK. The CDR3 totals 13 residues. CDR3 sequence reads: CASRNRSSYEQYF. The CDR3 DNA reads TGTGCCAGCAGGAACAGGAGCTCCTACGAGCAGTACTTC.

This clonotype was counted a few times. V is TRBV20-1 and J is TRBJ2-3; D tentatively fits TRBD1 or TRBD2 (6 bases each). Trimming left V 0 bases short and J 4 bases short, with 17 bases between. Germline V CDR1 and CDR2: DFQATT, SNEGSKA (reference sequence). The CDR3 has 16 residues. CDR3 in amino acids: CSAREIMRGESDTQYF. The CDR3 nucleotides are TGCAGTGCTAGAGAGATTATGAGGGGGGAATCAGATACGCAGTATTTT.

This clonotype has only a few counts. The rearrangement links TRBV15 to TRBJ1-5, with 8 bases matching TRBD1. This CDR3 contains 18 residues. Looked up from germline, CDR1 is LNHNV and CDR2 is YYDKDF (reference sequence). J lost 5 bases, V lost 5 bases, and 17 bases had no gene match. CDR3 region: CATSPYAQTGGNYQPQHF. DNA of the CDR3: TGTGCCACCAGCCCGTATGCGCAAACAGGGGGAAACTATCAGCCCCAGCATTTT.

The chain joins TRBV6-1 to TRBJ2-4; D gene ambiguous. The CDR3 totals 14 residues. Per the germline V gene, CDR1 is MNHNS and CDR2 is SASEGT. Trimming shortened V by 6 bases and J by 4 bases, and 13 bases separated the two germline ends. CDR3 loop: CASRDPRVKNIQYF. In nucleotides, the CDR3 is TGTGCCAGCAGGGACCCAAGGGTTAAAAACATTCAGTACTTC.

This clonotype was found once. The chain uses TRBV6-2 or TRBV6-3 and TRBJ1-5, with D possibly being TRBD1 (5 bases). CDR1 is MNHEY, CDR2 SVGEGT, per germline. With 4 bases removed from V and 7 bases from J, the gap between germline ends came to 8 bases. The CDR3 consists of 12 residues. The CDR3 loop reads CASSWGGQPQHF. As DNA, the CDR3 is TGTGCCAGCAGTTGGGGCGGACAGCCCCAGCATTTT.

This chain joins TRBV12-3 or TRBV12-4 and TRBJ2-5; D remains unclear. The CDR3 extends over 14 amino acids. Trimming left V 5 bases short and J 3 bases short, with 13 bases between. CDR3 sequence: CASSVTYSKETQYF. The DNA for the CDR3 is TGTGCCAGCAGTGTTACCTATTCTAAAGAGACCCAGTACTTC.

The chain combines TRBV7-2 with TRBJ2-3; D may be TRBD1 (5 bases). Trimming took off 5 bases at V and 9 bases at J, with 12 bases between the two ends. This CDR3 spans 12 amino acids. The V gene's germline CDR1 is SGHTA and CDR2 FQGNSA. This chain's CDR3 is CASSPYSGTQYF. CDR3 DNA: TGTGCCAGCAGCCCTTACTCAGGGACGCAGTATTTT.